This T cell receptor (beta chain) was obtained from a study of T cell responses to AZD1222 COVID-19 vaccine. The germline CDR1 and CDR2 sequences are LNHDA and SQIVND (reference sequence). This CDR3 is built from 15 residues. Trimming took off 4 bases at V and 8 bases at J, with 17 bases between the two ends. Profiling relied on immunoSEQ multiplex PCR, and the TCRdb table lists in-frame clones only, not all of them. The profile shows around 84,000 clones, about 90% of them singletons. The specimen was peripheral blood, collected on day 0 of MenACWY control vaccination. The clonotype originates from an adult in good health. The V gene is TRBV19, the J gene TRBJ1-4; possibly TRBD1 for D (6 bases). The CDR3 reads CASSTSRFGGEKLFF. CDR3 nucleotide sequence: TGTGCCAGTAGTACAAGCCGGTTCGGGGGCGAAAAACTGTTTTTT.